This T cell receptor (beta chain) was documented in a study of T cell repertoires in cytomegalovirus infection. CDR1 and CDR2 from the germline V gene are SGHNT and YYREEE (reference sequence). V shed 4 bases and J 7 bases; nucleotides not matched to a gene: 8. This CDR3 is 15 amino acids long. MiXCR, run by TCRdb on the reads, gives a single entry per CDR3 protein. The top ten hold roughly 13% of the sample, which has fewer than 550,000 distinct CDR3 sequences, approximately 32% seen once. The source is a human donor in good health (CMV status not recorded). Some clones in this sample may be carry-over from other donors' samples. The chain couples TRBV5-4 to TRBJ2-1, with TRBD1 matching over 10 bases. Specimen: PBMCs. CDR3 residues: CASSLADRGGNEQFF. The CDR3 DNA reads TGTGCCAGCAGCCTGGCGGACAGGGGGGGGAATGAGCAGTTCTTC.